Presented here are 17 T cell receptor beta chains from one specimen sequenced in a study of CD4 T cells in relation to SARS-CoV-2 and coronaviruses. Unexposed donor CD4+ T cells date from about 2010-2018, before the COVID-19 pandemic. Isolation of CD4+ T cells took place after approximately 11 days in culture. For these TCRs, the target antigens are not known. Assay: immunoSEQ multiplex PCR; the TCRdb copy retains only in-frame clones and omits some. The repertoire has roughly 12,000 clones, approximately 80% of them found once; the top ten carry approximately 14%. The sequenced material came from CD4+ T cells from PBMCs, cultured in vitro. All receptors come from a human donor in good health.

The V call is TRBV9, the J call TRBJ1-4, with D maybe TRBD1 (5 bases). The CDR3 consists of 12 residues. Trimming cost V 4 bases and J 15 bases, with 16 bases left between them. Germline V gene data show CDR1 as SGDLS and CDR2 as YYNGEE. The CDR3, as DNA: TGTGCCAGCAGCTCCCGGGACGGTAAGATGTTTTTT. Amino acids: CASSSRDGKMFF. Full variable domain (outside the CDR3, taken from reference TRBV9 and TRBJ1-4): DSGVTQTPKHLITATGQRVTLRCSPRSGDLSVYWYQQSLDQGLQFLIQYYNGEERAKGNILERFSAQQFPDLHSELNLSSLELGDSALYFCASSSRDGKMFFGSGTQLSVL.

The chain carries TRBV5-4 and TRBJ2-7; D may be TRBD2 (7 bases). This CDR3 is 14 amino acids long. The germline V gene encodes CDR1 SGHNT and CDR2 YYREEE (reference sequence). V lost 0 bases and J 6 bases, leaving 13 bases between the germline ends. CDR3 DNA sequence: TGTGCCAGCAGCTTGGGAGGGGGGGGAACCGAGCAGTACTTC. Translation gives CASSLGGGGTEQYF.

The CDR3 sequence is CASSFAPGRETQYF. The CDR3 coding sequence is TGTGCCAGCAGCTTCGCGCCGGGGCGGGAGACCCAGTACTTC. The J gene is TRBJ2-5, the V gene TRBV11-2; the D gene could be TRBD1 or TRBD2 (5 bases each). The CDR3 has 14 amino acids. Trimming left V 3 bases short and J 5 bases short, with 13 bases between. Germline lookup yields CDR1 SGHAT and CDR2 FQNNGV.

The chain combines TRBV4-3 with TRBJ2-1; 7 nucleotides line up with TRBD2. J was trimmed by 1 base and V by 0 bases; bases with no gene match: 3. Germline V gene lookup returns CDR1 LGHNA and CDR2 YSLEER. The CDR3 runs 16 residues. The CDR3 nucleotides read TGCGCCAGCAGCCAAGATTCTAGCGGTTCCTACAATGAGCAGTTCTTC. Translated, it gives CASSQDSSGSYNEQFF.

This chain uses TRBV6-5 with TRBJ2-7; TRBD2 aligns across 11 bases. This CDR3 is built from 15 residues. CDR1 and CDR2 (germline): MNHEY, SVGAGI. With V trimmed by 0 bases and J by 6 bases, 4 bases remained unmatched. The CDR3 spells CASSYSRLAGSEQYF. The CDR3 DNA sequence: TGTGCCAGCAGTTACTCGAGACTAGCGGGGAGCGAGCAGTACTTC.

V and J are TRBV5-1 and TRBJ2-1; D remains unclear. V lost 1 base and J 5 bases, leaving 7 bases between the germline ends. The CDR3 has 13 residues. The germline CDR1 and CDR2 sequences are SGHRS and YFSETQ. CDR3 DNA: TGCGCCAGCAGCTTGAGCAGGAACAATGAGCAGTTCTTC. Protein product: CASSLSRNNEQFF.

This rearrangement joins TRBV5-5 to TRBJ2-3; D not certain. The ends were cut back, 2 bases at V and 2 bases at J, with 9 bases in the middle. Germline CDR1 reads SGHKS; CDR2 reads YYEKEE (reference sequence). This CDR3 spans 14 amino acids. CDR3 sequence reads: CASSFSLPTDTQYF. The CDR3 DNA is TGTGCCAGCAGCTTTTCCTTACCCACAGATACGCAGTATTTT.

V gene TRBV5-6 combines with J gene TRBJ1-1, with unresolved D. V lost 0 bases to trimming and J lost 5 bases, with 20 bases between them. This CDR3 has 17 residues. CDR1 is SGHDT and CDR2 is YYEEEE in the germline V gene. The DNA of the CDR3 is TGTGCCAGCAGCTTGGATTTCCCCCCCCGCCGGAAAACTGAAGCTTTCTTT. Protein sequence: CASSLDFPPRRKTEAFF.

The sample holds a few counts of this clone. V and J are TRBV7-2 and TRBJ2-7; 8 bases align to TRBD1. J lost 2 bases, V lost 6 bases, and 9 bases had no gene match. The germline gives CDR1 SGHTA, CDR2 FQGNSA. The CDR3 contains 15 residues. DNA of the CDR3: TGTGCCAGCAGTCTGTGGCAGGGGGCCCCCTACGAGCAGTACTTC. Amino acids: CASSLWQGAPYEQYF. Complete variable domain (other parts from reference TRBV7-2 and TRBJ2-7): GAGVSQSPSNKVTEKGKDVELRCDPISGHTALYWYRQSLGQGLEFLIYFQGNSAPDKSGLPSDRFSAERTGGSVSTLTIQRTQQEDSAVYLCASSLWQGAPYEQYFGPGTRLTVT.

This CDR3 is CASSLWSGLGEKLFF. The CDR3 nucleotides are TGTGCCAGCAGTTTATGGTCGGGGTTGGGCGAAAAACTGTTTTTT. The V call is TRBV28, the J call TRBJ1-4; D not resolved. V lost 0 bases and J lost 8, with 13 bases in between. The germline V gene has CDR1 MDHEN and CDR2 SYDVKM. The CDR3 totals 15 residues.

This chain joins TRBV19 and TRBJ1-2; a possible D gene is TRBD1 (5 bases). The CDR3 runs 13 residues. Germline-derived CDR1 and CDR2 are LNHDA and SQIVND (reference sequence). Trimming shortened V by 5 bases and J by 5 bases, and 12 bases separated the two germline ends. The CDR3 region has the DNA TGTGCCAGTAGTCCCCAGGGAGGGTATGGCTACACCTTC. Translating it yields CASSPQGGYGYTF.

V and J are TRBV30 and TRBJ2-4, with 8 bases identical to TRBD2. CDR1 is GTSNPN, CDR2 SVGIG, per germline (reference sequence). J gave up 2 bases and V 3 bases, and 12 bases lay outside the gene matches. The CDR3 runs to 17 residues. CDR3 sequence reads: CAWRPIAGRLTKNIQYF. CDR3 coding DNA: TGTGCCTGGAGACCTATAGCGGGAAGGTTGACCAAAAACATTCAGTACTTC.

The V and J genes are TRBV5-1 and TRBJ2-7; 11 bases are shared with TRBD2. CDR1 and CDR2 from the germline V gene are SGHRS and YFSETQ. V dropped 4 bases and J dropped 4; count of bases not matched to a gene: 4. The length of the CDR3 is 14 residues. This CDR3 reads CASSQTSGVYEQYF. In DNA form, the CDR3 reads TGCGCCAGCAGCCAGACTAGCGGGGTATACGAGCAGTACTTC.

This chain links TRBV10-1 with TRBJ1-3, with no clear D. Trimming left V 1 base short and J 4 bases short, with 5 bases between. The CDR3 sequence is 13 residues long. From germline, CDR1 is WNHNN and CDR2 SYGVQD (reference sequence). CDR3 DNA sequence: TGCGCCAGCAGTGAGTTTGGAGGAAACACCATATATTTT. Translation gives CASSEFGGNTIYF.

The V gene is TRBV3-1 (or the pseudogene TRBV3-2), the J gene TRBJ2-1; D might be TRBD2 (5 bases). The germline V gene encodes CDR1 LGHDT and CDR2 YNNKEL (reference sequence). Deletions cut 0 bases from V and 13 bases from J, with 13 bases between. The CDR3 loop spans 13 amino acids. The CDR3 protein is CASSQEGRAAQFF. CDR3 in DNA: TGTGCCAGCAGCCAAGAAGGGCGGGCGGCCCAGTTCTTC.

The V gene is TRBV27, the J gene TRBJ2-7; D is perhaps TRBD2 (5 bases). The CDR3 loop spans 13 amino acids. Germline CDR1 reads MNHEY; CDR2 reads SMNVEV (reference sequence). The V end was cut by 0 bases, the J end by 5 bases, with 8 bases between. The CDR3 DNA reads TGTGCCAGCAGTTTATCACGGGGTGACGAGCAGTACTTC. Translated, it gives CASSLSRGDEQYF.

This clone was seen a single time. V is TRBV11-2 and J is TRBJ2-1; tentatively, D is TRBD2 (6 bases). CDR1 SGHAT and CDR2 FQNNGV come from the germline V gene. The V end was cut by 6 bases, the J end by 6 bases, with 18 bases between. This CDR3 contains 15 residues. The CDR3 DNA is TGTGCCAGCAGGTACGGTATCGTGGGAGGCAATGAGCAGTTCTTC. Its protein is CASRYGIVGGNEQFF.